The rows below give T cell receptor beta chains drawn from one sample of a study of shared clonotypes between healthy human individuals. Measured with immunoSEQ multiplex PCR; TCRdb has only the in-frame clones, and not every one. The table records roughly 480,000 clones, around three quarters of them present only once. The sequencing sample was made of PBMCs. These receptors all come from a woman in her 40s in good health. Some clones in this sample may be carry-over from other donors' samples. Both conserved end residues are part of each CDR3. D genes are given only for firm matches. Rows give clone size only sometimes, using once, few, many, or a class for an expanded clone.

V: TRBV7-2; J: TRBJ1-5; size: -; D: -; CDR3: CASSSPRQQPQHF; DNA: TGTGCCAGCAGCTCCCCCCGACAGCAGCCCCAGCATTTT
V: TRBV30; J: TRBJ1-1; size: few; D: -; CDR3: CAWKRVFTEAFF; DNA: TGTGCCTGGAAGCGGGTGTTCACTGAAGCTTTCTTT
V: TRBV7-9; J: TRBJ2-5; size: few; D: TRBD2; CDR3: CAGGRDETQYF; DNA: TGTGCGGGGGGGAGGGATGAGACCCAGTACTTC
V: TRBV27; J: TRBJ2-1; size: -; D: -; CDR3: CASSFQWPNEQFF; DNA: TGTGCCAGCAGTTTTCAATGGCCCAATGAGCAGTTCTTC
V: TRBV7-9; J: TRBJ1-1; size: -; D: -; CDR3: CASSLDSGAFEAFF; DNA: TGTGCCAGCAGCTTGGACTCCGGGGCATTCGAAGCTTTCTTT
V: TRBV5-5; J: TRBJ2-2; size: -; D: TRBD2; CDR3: CASSFDGRANTGELFF; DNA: TGTGCCAGCAGCTTTGACGGGAGGGCCAACACCGGGGAGCTGTTTTTT
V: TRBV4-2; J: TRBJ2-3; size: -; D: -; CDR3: CASSQEKWGRSRTSTDTQYF; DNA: TGTGCCAGCAGCCAAGAAAAGTGGGGGCGGTCCAGAACTAGCACAGATACGCAGTATTTT
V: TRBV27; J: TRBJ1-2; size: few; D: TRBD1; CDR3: CASSQTGGGEGGYTF; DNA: TGTGCCAGCAGTCAAACAGGGGGCGGTGAGGGTGGCTACACCTTC
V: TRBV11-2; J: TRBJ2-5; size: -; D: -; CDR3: CASSLDPGTPAQETQYF; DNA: TGTGCCAGCAGCTTAGATCCGGGGACTCCAGCCCAAGAGACCCAGTACTTC
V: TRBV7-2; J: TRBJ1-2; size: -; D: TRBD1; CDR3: CASSYPGTATYGYTF; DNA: TGTGCCAGCAGCTACCCCGGGACAGCCACCTATGGCTACACCTTC
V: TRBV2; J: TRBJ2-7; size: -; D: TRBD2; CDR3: CASSGGSGGSYEQYF; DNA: TGTGCCAGCAGTGGCGGGAGTGGAGGCTCCTACGAGCAGTACTTC
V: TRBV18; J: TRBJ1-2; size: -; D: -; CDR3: CASSPPGNYGYTF; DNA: TGTGCCAGCTCACCCCCCGGCAACTATGGCTACACCTTC
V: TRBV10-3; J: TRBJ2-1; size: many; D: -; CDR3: CAISESGHGNEQFF; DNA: TGTGCCATCAGTGAGTCCGGCCACGGCAATGAGCAGTTCTTC
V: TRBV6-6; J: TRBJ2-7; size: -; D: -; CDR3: CASSYPGGTYEQYF; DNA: TGTGCCAGCAGTTATCCTGGGGGAACCTACGAGCAGTACTTC
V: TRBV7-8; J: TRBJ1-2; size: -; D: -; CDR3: CASTLGGSNYGYTF; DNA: TGTGCCAGCACCCTGGGCGGGAGTAACTATGGCTACACCTTC
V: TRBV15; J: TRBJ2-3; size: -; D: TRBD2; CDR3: CATSSRGAGAGTDTQYF; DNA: TGTGCCACCAGCTCAAGGGGAGCGGGAGCCGGCACAGATACGCAGTATTTT
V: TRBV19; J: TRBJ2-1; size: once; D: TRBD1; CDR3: CASSAGQAYNEQFF; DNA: TGTGCCAGTAGTGCCGGACAGGCCTACAATGAGCAGTTCTTC
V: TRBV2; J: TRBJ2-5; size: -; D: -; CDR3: CASSEARETQYF; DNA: TGTGCCAGCAGTGAAGCCAGGGAGACCCAGTACTTC
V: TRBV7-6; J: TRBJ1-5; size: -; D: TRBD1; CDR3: CASSLKLIWDSFKYSNQPQHF; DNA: TGTGCCAGCAGCTTAAAGTTGATCTGGGACAGCTTCAAGTATAGCAATCAGCCCCAGCATTTT
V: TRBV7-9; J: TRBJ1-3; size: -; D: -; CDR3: CASSSDRSGNTIYF; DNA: TGTGCCAGCAGCTCCGACAGGTCTGGAAACACCATATATTTT
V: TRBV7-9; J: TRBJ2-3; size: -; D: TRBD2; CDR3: CASSLTSGPQDTQYF; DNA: TGTGCCAGCAGCTTAACTAGCGGCCCCCAAGATACGCAGTATTTT
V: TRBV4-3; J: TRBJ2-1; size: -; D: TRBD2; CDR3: CASSQVGGGYNEQFF; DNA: TGCGCCAGCAGCCAAGTTGGGGGAGGGTACAATGAGCAGTTCTTC
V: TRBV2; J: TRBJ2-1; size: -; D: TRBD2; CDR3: CASSEGTSDWNEQFF; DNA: TGTGCCAGCAGTGAGGGGACTAGCGACTGGAATGAGCAGTTCTTC
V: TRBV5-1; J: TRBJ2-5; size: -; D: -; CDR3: CASSLRGARETQYF; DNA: TGCGCCAGCAGCTTACGGGGGGCTCGTGAGACCCAGTACTTC
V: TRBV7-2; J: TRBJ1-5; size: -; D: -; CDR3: CASSLDSGRGNQPQHF; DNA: TGTGCCAGCAGCTTAGATTCGGGGAGAGGCAATCAGCCCCAGCATTTT
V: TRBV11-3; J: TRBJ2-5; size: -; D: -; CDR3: CASSLGLQERETQYF; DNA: TGTGCCAGCAGCTTAGGGCTGCAGGAGAGGGAGACCCAGTACTTC
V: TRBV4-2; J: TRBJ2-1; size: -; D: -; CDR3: CASSPGTRGYNEQFF; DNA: TGTGCCAGCAGCCCCGGGACCCGCGGGTACAATGAGCAGTTCTTC
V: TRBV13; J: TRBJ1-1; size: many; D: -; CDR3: CASSSLDLTEAFF; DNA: TGTGCCAGCAGCTCCTTGGACCTCACTGAAGCTTTCTTT
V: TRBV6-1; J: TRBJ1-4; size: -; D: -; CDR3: CASRGPGARGEKLFF; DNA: TGTGCCAGCAGGGGACCAGGGGCCCGGGGTGAAAAACTGTTTTTT
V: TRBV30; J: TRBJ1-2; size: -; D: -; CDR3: CAGPNRVGGYTF; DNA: TGTGCCGGACCAAACAGGGTTGGTGGCTACACCTTC
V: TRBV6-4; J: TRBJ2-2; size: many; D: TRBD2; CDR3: CASSDRAGESGELFF; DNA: TGTGCCAGCAGTGATCGAGCGGGAGAGTCCGGGGAGCTGTTTTTT
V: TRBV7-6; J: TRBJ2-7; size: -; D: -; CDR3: CASSSPSLGEQYF; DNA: TGTGCCAGCAGCTCACCCTCGTTGGGAGAGCAGTACTTC
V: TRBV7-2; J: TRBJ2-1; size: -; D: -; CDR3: CASSSTPGHEQFF; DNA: TGTGCCAGCAGCTCGACTCCCGGGCATGAGCAGTTCTTC
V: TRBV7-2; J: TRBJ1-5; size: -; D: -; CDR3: CASSFQVDSNQPQHF; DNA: TGTGCCAGCAGCTTTCAAGTAGATAGCAATCAGCCCCAGCATTTT